This entry lists 20 T cell receptor beta chains sequenced from one sample in a study of Graves' ophthalmopathy and Graves' hyperthyroidism. Beta-chain TCR CDR3 regions were amplified from RNA transcripts. After a first-round RT-PCR with HTBI primers, a second-round multiplex PCR was run. From the multiplex PCR reads, TCRdb called clonotypes with MiXCR, one entry per CDR3 protein. The sample carries approximately 1.2 million distinct CDR3 sequences, about 35% recorded once. Sequencing was performed on peripheral blood or thyroid tissue (not recorded which). The receptors here all came from an adult man with Graves' hyperthyroidism.

A note on this clonotype: This clone may be a read error of a much larger clone one base away. The V call is TRBV6-5, the J call TRBJ1-2; 7 bases align to TRBD1. CDR1 is MNHEY and CDR2 is SVGAGI in the germline V gene. The length of the CDR3 is 14 residues. V dropped 4 bases and J dropped 5; count of bases not matched to a gene: 7. The CDR3 sequence: CASSSPTGAYGYTF. CDR3 in DNA: TGTGCCAGCAGTTCCCCAACAGGGGCGTATGGCTACACCTTC.

This clonotype occurred many times. The genes are TRBV12-3 or TRBV12-4 and TRBJ1-2; no reliable D call. The CDR3 has 11 residues. V lost 6 bases, J lost 8 bases, and 10 bases lay in between. This chain's CDR3 is CASSRGRGYTF. DNA for the CDR3: TGTGCCAGCAGCCGCGGCCGGGGCTACACCTTC.

This clonotype was seen only a few times. The chain combines TRBV5-1 with TRBJ1-1; D gene ambiguous. CDR1 and CDR2 (germline): SGHRS, YFSETQ. Trimming took off 4 bases at V and 13 bases at J, with 5 bases between the two ends. The CDR3 consists of 8 residues. The CDR3 loop reads CASSPGFF. The CDR3 DNA sequence: TGCGCCAGCAGCCCGGGTTTCTTT.

This clonotype appeared many times. This chain joins TRBV10-3 and TRBJ1-4; no firm D call. CDR1 and CDR2 (germline): ENHRY, SYGVKD. Trimming removed 2 bases at V and 3 bases at J, with 7 bases between. This CDR3 has 14 amino acids. CDR3 DNA: TGTGCCATCAGTGAGGCGGTTCCTAATGAAAAACTGTTTTTT. As protein: CAISEAVPNEKLFF.

This clonotype has at least ten counts. The J gene is TRBJ1-1, the V gene TRBV12-3 or TRBV12-4, with a tentative D call TRBD1 (5 bases). The CDR3 spans 14 residues. The V end lost 4 bases, the J end lost 4 bases, and 13 bases lay between the germline ends. The chain's CDR3 is CASSSRRGSTEAFF. As DNA, the CDR3 is TGTGCCAGCAGTTCCCGTAGGGGAAGCACTGAAGCTTTCTTT.

The chain links TRBV6-2 or TRBV6-3 to TRBJ1-1; D remains unclear. The CDR3 consists of 12 residues. Germline V lookup: CDR1 MNHEY, CDR2 SVGEGT. V was pared by 4 bases and J by 3 bases, with 6 bases between. CDR3 nucleotides: TGTGCCAGCAGTTGGGGTTACACTGAAGCTTTCTTT. It specifies CASSWGYTEAFF.

The sample holds a few counts of this clonotype. The chain uses TRBV2 and TRBJ2-7; 8 bases agree with TRBD1. Trimming removed 6 bases from V and 6 bases from J; junction bases left unmatched: 10. Looked up from germline, CDR1 is SNHLY and CDR2 is FYNNEI. The CDR3 length is 14 residues. In DNA form, the CDR3 reads TGTGCCAGCAGGGCGGGACAGGATAACGTCGAGCAGTACTTC. This sequence encodes CASRAGQDNVEQYF.

This clonotype was seen many times. V gene TRBV3-1 combines with J gene TRBJ2-7; no reliable D call. The CDR3 has 12 residues. Trimming removed 0 bases at V and 10 bases at J, with 10 bases between. Germline CDR1 is LGHDT and CDR2 is YNNKEL (reference sequence). CDR3 DNA: TGTGCCAGCAGCCAAGACTTCGGATCACAGTACTTC. As protein: CASSQDFGSQYF.

This chain connects TRBV3-1 to TRBJ1-4; 7 bases align to TRBD1. Germline V gene lookup returns CDR1 LGHDT and CDR2 YNNKEL (reference sequence). This CDR3 region has 14 residues. Unmatched junction bases numbered 9, after V lost 0 bases and J lost 14 bases. CDR3 nucleotide sequence: TGTGCCAGCAGCCAAGAGGGACAGCGGGATTGGCTGTTTTTT. Translating gives CASSQEGQRDWLFF.

This chain connects TRBV2 to TRBJ2-6; D is unclear. The V gene lost 7 bases and the J gene lost 0 bases, with 10 bases spanning the gap. Per the germline V gene, CDR1 is SNHLY and CDR2 is FYNNEI. This CDR3 region has 15 residues. The CDR3 nucleotides read TGTGCCAGCATGAGGCAGAGCTCTGGGGCCAACGTCCTGACTTTC. Translated: CASMRQSSGANVLTF. Filled out from reference TRBV2 and TRBJ2-6, the complete variable domain reads EPEVTQTPSHQVTQMGQEVILRCVPISNHLYFYWYRQILGQKVEFLVSFYNNEISEKSEIFDDQFSVERPDGSNFTLKIRSTKLEDSAMYFCASMRQSSGANVLTFGAGSRLTVL.

This clonotype was detected many times. The genes are TRBV5-1 and TRBJ2-6; no reliable D call. The CDR3 extends over 15 amino acids. Germline CDR1 is SGHRS and CDR2 is YFSETQ. V lost 0 bases and J lost 2, with 6 bases in between. The CDR3 spells CASSLGHAGANVLTF. The CDR3 DNA is TGCGCCAGCAGCTTGGGACATGCTGGGGCCAACGTCCTGACTTTC.

The chain employs TRBV10-3 and TRBJ2-7, with D possibly TRBD1 on 5 matching bases. Germline V CDR1 and CDR2: ENHRY, SYGVKD. Trimming stripped 10 bases from V and 6 bases from J, with 19 bases between. The CDR3 spans 13 residues. The CDR3 DNA sequence: TGTGCCAGCAGCCTGGACAACTCGGGCGAGCAGTACTTC. Amino acids: CASSLDNSGEQYF.

The chain recombines TRBV29-1 with TRBJ2-2, with D maybe TRBD2 (6 bases). The CDR3 length is 14 residues. Trimming took off 3 bases at V and 6 bases at J, with 14 bases between the two ends. The germline V gene has CDR1 SQVTM and CDR2 ANQGSEA. This chain's CDR3 is CSVEGGRGAGELFF. DNA of the CDR3: TGCAGCGTTGAGGGGGGACGAGGTGCCGGGGAGCTGTTTTTT.

The rearrangement uses TRBV5-6 and TRBJ2-7, with unresolved D. CDR1 is SGHDT and CDR2 is YYEEEE in the germline V gene. The CDR3 is made up of 14 amino acids. V lost 0 bases, J lost 5 bases, and 12 bases lay in between. The CDR3 DNA follows: TGTGCCAGCAGCTTGGTCGTACGTCTAGACGAGCAGTACTTC. Translation: CASSLVVRLDEQYF.

This clonotype was counted at least ten times. The chain employs TRBV29-1 and TRBJ1-1; tentatively, D is TRBD1 (6 bases). The CDR3 sequence is 12 residues long. V was cut by 2 bases and J by 3 bases, with 7 bases left in between. Per the germline V gene, CDR1 is SQVTM and CDR2 is ANQGSEA. CDR3 bases: TGCAGCGTTGAACAGGGGTACACTGAAGCTTTCTTT. The encoded protein is CSVEQGYTEAFF.

This clonotype was detected ten times or more. The rearrangement joins TRBV2 to TRBJ1-1, with 10 bases matching TRBD1. The V gene's germline CDR1 is SNHLY and CDR2 FYNNEI. V trimming: 6 bases; J trimming: 4 bases; junction bases outside the gene matches: 2. There are 13 residues in the CDR3. DNA of the CDR3: TGTGCCAGCAGGAGGACAGGGGGCACTGAAGCTTTCTTT. Translating gives CASRRTGGTEAFF.

This clonotype was picked up a small number of times. The chain joins TRBV30 to TRBJ2-7, with unresolved D. Trimming cost V 5 bases and J 3 bases, with 8 bases left between them. Germline V gene sequence: CDR1 GTSNPN, CDR2 SVGIG (reference sequence). The CDR3 consists of 11 residues. CDR3: CAWGRYYEQYF. CDR3 nucleotides: TGTGCCTGGGGACGGTACTACGAGCAGTACTTC.

Ten or more counts support this clonotype. The gene calls are TRBV7-6 and TRBJ2-7; TRBD1 matches at 8 bases. CDR1 is SGHVS, CDR2 FNYEAQ, per germline. The CDR3 extends over 15 amino acids. V shed 1 base and J 6 bases; nucleotides not matched to a gene: 8. DNA for the CDR3: TGTGCCAGCAGCTTAGTAACGGACAGGGCTGGCGAGCAGTACTTC. Its translation: CASSLVTDRAGEQYF.

The chain is built from TRBV15 and TRBJ2-3; 7 bases are shared with TRBD1. V lost 4 bases to trimming and J lost 2 bases; unmatched junction nucleotides: 6. CDR1 LNHNV and CDR2 YYDKDF come from the germline V gene (reference sequence). The CDR3 totals 15 residues. The DNA for the CDR3 is TGTGCCACCAGCAAGTCAAGGGGGCCCACAGATACGCAGTATTTT. Protein product: CATSKSRGPTDTQYF.

This clonotype appeared many times. The rearrangement uses TRBV20-1 and TRBJ2-7, with D perhaps TRBD1 (5 bases). V lost 6 bases, J lost 6 bases, and 12 bases lay in between. Germline V gene lookup returns CDR1 DFQATT and CDR2 SNEGSKA (reference sequence). The CDR3 sequence is 11 residues long. The CDR3 region is CSAYPRAEQYF. In DNA form, the CDR3 reads TGCAGTGCCTATCCCAGGGCCGAGCAGTACTTC.